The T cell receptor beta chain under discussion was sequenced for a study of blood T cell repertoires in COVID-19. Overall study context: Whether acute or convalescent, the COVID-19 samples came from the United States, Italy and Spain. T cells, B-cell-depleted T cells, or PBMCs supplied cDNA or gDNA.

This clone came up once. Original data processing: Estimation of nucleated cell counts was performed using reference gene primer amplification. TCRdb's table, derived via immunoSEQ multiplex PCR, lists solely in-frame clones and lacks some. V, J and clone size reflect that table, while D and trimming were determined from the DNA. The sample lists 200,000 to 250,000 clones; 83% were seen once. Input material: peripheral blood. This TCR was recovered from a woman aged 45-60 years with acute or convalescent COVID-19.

CDR3 DNA sequence: TGTGCCATCAGTAAACCAGGCAATAACTACGAGCAGTACTTC. Its translation: CAISKPGNNYEQYF. The gene calls are TRBV10-3 and TRBJ2-7, with D hard to call. CDR3 length: 14 amino acids. V lost 5 bases to trimming and J lost 3 bases, with 14 bases between them. Germline CDR1 and CDR2: ENHRY and SYGVKD.